This T cell receptor (beta chain) was observed in a study of blood T cell repertoires in COVID-19. Study summary: The study drew acute and convalescent COVID-19 samples from the United States, Italy and Spain. Sources were T cells, B-cell-depleted T cells, or PBMCs; the material itself was cDNA or gDNA.

CDR1 is LNHNV, CDR2 YYDKDF, per germline (reference sequence). The trim removed 3 bases at V and 8 bases at J, leaving 13 bases unmatched. The CDR3 is made up of 16 amino acids. Profiling relied on immunoSEQ multiplex PCR, and the TCRdb table lists in-frame clones only, not all of them. The table shows about 480,000 clones, with more than 75% occurring only once. Enrollees, about 18 to 89 years old, lived in 20 to 25 US areas. The chain uses TRBV15 and TRBJ2-1, with 7 bases identical to TRBD1. The receptor was derived from a woman aged 40 to 49 who had recovered from COVID-19. Sequenced material: PBMCs or T cells enriched from blood (not recorded which). The CDR3 reads CATSSPLRRGYDEQFF. DNA of the CDR3: TGTGCCACCAGCAGCCCATTGCGCAGGGGGTATGATGAGCAGTTCTTC.